This T cell receptor beta chain was profiled in a study of blood T cell repertoires in COVID-19. Looking at the study overall: Donors in the United States, Italy and Spain gave samples during acute or convalescent COVID-19. PBMCs, B-cell-depleted T cells, or T cells provided the cDNA or gDNA that made up the material.

Patients of the Seattle cohort, enrolled during active infection, were followed longitudinally. Germline V gene lookup returns CDR1 SGHDN and CDR2 FVKESK. V lost 4 bases to trimming and J lost 1 base; unmatched junction nucleotides: 2. This CDR3 has 15 amino acids. In the original workflow: Nucleated cell counts were estimated from reference gene primer amplification. Sequencing used immunoSEQ multiplex PCR; TCRdb keeps in-frame clones, though not all of them. That table is the source of V, J and clone size, and D and trimming were worked out from the DNA. The sample includes about 60,000 clones, 55% to 75% of them seen just once.

The rearrangement uses TRBV14 and TRBJ2-5; 11 bases align to TRBD2. The source is a woman aged 70 to 79 with COVID-19, enrolled during active disease. Sequencing input: peripheral blood. DNA of the CDR3: TGTGCCAGCAGCCCCCTAGCGGGAGGCCAAGAGACCCAGTACTTC. It codes for CASSPLAGGQETQYF.